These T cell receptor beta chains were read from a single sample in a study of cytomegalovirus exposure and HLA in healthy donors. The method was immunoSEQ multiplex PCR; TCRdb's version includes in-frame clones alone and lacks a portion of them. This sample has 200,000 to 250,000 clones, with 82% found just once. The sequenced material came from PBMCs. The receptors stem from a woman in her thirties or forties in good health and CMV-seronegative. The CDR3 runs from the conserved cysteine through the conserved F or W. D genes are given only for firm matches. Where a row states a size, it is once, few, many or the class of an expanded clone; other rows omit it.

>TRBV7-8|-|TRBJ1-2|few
CASSFVDKDYGYTF
TGTGCCAGCAGCTTTGTGGACAAGGACTATGGCTACACCTTC
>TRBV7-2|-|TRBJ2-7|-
CASSATAYEQYF
TGTGCCAGCAGCGCCACTGCCTACGAGCAGTACTTC
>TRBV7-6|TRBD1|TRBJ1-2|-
CASSPGQGDYGYTF
TGTGCCAGCAGCCCCGGACAGGGGGACTATGGCTACACCTTC
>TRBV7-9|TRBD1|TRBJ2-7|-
CASSLSGGLYEQYF
TGTGCCAGCAGCTTATCAGGGGGCTTATACGAGCAGTACTTC
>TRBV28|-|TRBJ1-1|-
CASSLGQGNKGTEAFF
TGTGCCAGCAGTTTAGGGCAGGGAAACAAGGGGACTGAAGCTTTCTTT
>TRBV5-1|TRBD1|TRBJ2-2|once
CASSFNRDSYTGELFF
TGCGCCAGCAGCTTTAACCGGGACAGCTATACCGGGGAGCTGTTTTTT
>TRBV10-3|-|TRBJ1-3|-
CAISESGGSGNTIYF
TGTGCCATCAGTGAGTCAGGGGGCTCTGGAAACACCATATATTTT
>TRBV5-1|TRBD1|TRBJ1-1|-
CASRILGQSNTEAFF
TGCGCCAGCAGAATACTGGGACAGTCGAACACTGAAGCTTTCTTT
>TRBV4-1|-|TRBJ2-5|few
CASSPRLSGQETQYF
TGCGCCAGCAGCCCACGATTATCGGGGCAAGAGACCCAGTACTTC
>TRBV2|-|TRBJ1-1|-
CASSGGAGRAAEAFF
TGTGCCAGCAGTGGCGGCGCGGGGCGAGCTGCTGAAGCTTTCTTT